The T cell receptor beta chain described here comes from a study of cytomegalovirus exposure and HLA in healthy donors. At the level of the study: Unique TCRs from HLA-typed donors, 80 million to 100 million of them, were held in an early data release.

To note about this clone: Its antigen remains unknown.

Primers: 60 Vbeta forward and 13 Jbeta reverse. The table came from immunoSEQ multiplex PCR; TCRdb's copy has only in-frame clones and leaves some out. The sample lists fewer than 150,000 clones; around 80% were seen once. CDR1 and CDR2 (germline): SGDLS, YYNGEE. V was shortened by 0 bases and J by 2 bases, with 12 bases between the two germline ends. This CDR3 has 16 residues. The study's findings and limits: Cytomegalovirus-associated TCR beta chains were listed, numbering some 180. There were some public TCRs occurring in many donors, but most TCR sequences were rare.

The sequenced sample was PBMCs. This TCR derives from a male donor in good health and CMV-seronegative. V and J are TRBV9 and TRBJ1-3; no clear D gene. CDR3: CASSVGRVIAGNTIYF. Written as DNA, the CDR3 is TGTGCCAGCAGCGTAGGGAGGGTGATCGCTGGAAACACCATATATTTT.